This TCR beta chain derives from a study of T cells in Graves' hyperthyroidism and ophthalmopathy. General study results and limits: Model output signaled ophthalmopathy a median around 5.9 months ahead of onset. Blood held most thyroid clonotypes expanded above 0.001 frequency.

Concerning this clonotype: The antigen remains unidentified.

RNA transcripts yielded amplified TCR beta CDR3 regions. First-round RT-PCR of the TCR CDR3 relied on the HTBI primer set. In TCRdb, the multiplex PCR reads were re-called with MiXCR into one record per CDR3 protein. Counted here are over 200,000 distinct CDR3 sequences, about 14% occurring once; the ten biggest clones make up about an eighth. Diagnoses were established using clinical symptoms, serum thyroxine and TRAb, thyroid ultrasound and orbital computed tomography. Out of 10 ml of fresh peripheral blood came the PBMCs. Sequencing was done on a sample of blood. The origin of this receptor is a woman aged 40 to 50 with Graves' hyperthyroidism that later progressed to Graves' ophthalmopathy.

In DNA, the CDR3 is TGCGCCAGCAGCCAAGACCCGGGACAGATTGATGGCTACACCTTC. This codes for CASSQDPGQIDGYTF. The chain joins TRBV4-1 to TRBJ1-2; 7 bases fit TRBD1. CDR1 and CDR2 from the germline V gene are MGHRA and YSYEKL. Trimming took 0 bases from V and 6 from J; bases not matched to a gene: 7. This CDR3 region has 15 residues.